This T cell receptor (beta chain) was captured by sequencing in a study of blood T cell repertoires in COVID-19. About the study: The United States, Italy and Spain provided the acute and convalescent COVID-19 samples. The analysed material was cDNA or gDNA that came from T cells, B-cell-depleted T cells, or PBMCs.

Authors' methods: From reference gene primer amplification, estimates of nucleated cell counts were derived. Method: immunoSEQ multiplex PCR; TCRdb's copy keeps in-frame clones and lacks some. That table gives V, J and clone size, and the DNA gave D and trimming. This sample has roughly 250,000 clones, with approximately 90% found just once. The length of the CDR3 is 14 residues. Trimming left V 5 bases short and J 8 bases short, with 18 bases between. The germline V gene has CDR1 SGHTA and CDR2 FQGTGA. The chain recombines TRBV7-3 with TRBJ1-1, with D possibly TRBD1 on 5 matching bases. The clonotype was recovered from a man aged 55-75 years who had recovered from COVID-19. The sample taken for sequencing was peripheral blood. The CDR3 DNA follows: TGTGCCAGCAGCGCATTTCCCACAGGTATCGAAGCTTTCTTT. Translation gives CASSAFPTGIEAFF.